The present entry profiles one T cell receptor (beta chain) with its context. Sequencing used immunoSEQ multiplex PCR; TCRdb keeps in-frame clones, though not all of them. The sample yields hundreds of thousands of clones, around 96% seen once. This sample stems from a study of shared clonotypes between healthy human individuals. The naive CD8 population came from CD45RO-negative cells selected for CCR7, without terminally differentiated effector memory CD45RA+ cells. CDR1 and CDR2 (germline): LNHDA, SQIVND (reference sequence). V dropped 5 bases and J dropped 4; count of bases not matched to a gene: 7. CDR3 length equals 15 residues.

The sequencing input was naive CD8+ T cells sorted from blood. This chain joins TRBV19 and TRBJ2-3, with 9 nucleotides matching TRBD2. The clonotype was recovered from a woman in her 30s in good health. CDR3 protein: CASSQRREGPDTQYF. Here the CDR3 DNA reads TGTGCCAGTAGTCAGCGGCGGGAGGGGCCAGATACGCAGTATTTT.